This TCR beta chain was identified during a study of cytomegalovirus exposure and HLA in healthy donors. General study results and limits: Most TCR sequences were seen very rarely across donors, but some public TCRs occurred in many. The classifier reportedly diagnosed cytomegalovirus status with high specificity and sensitivity.

PCR involved 60 Vbeta and 13 Jbeta primers. TCRdb keeps only in-frame clones here, not all; method: immunoSEQ multiplex PCR. The data contain roughly 140,000 clones, 70% to 80% of them singletons. The CDR3 is 14 residues long. The J segment lost 4 bases and the V segment lost 4 bases, leaving 6 bases of the junction unmatched. Germline V lookup: CDR1 ENHRY, CDR2 SYGVKD. As concerns this clone: Antigen: not known.

The source of this sequence is a human donor in good health. The gene calls are TRBV10-3 and TRBJ1-2; 7 bases fit TRBD1. The sequenced sample was PBMCs. As DNA, the CDR3 is TGTGCCATCAGTGGGGGACAGACAAGCTATGGCTACACCTTC. Its protein product is CAISGGQTSYGYTF.